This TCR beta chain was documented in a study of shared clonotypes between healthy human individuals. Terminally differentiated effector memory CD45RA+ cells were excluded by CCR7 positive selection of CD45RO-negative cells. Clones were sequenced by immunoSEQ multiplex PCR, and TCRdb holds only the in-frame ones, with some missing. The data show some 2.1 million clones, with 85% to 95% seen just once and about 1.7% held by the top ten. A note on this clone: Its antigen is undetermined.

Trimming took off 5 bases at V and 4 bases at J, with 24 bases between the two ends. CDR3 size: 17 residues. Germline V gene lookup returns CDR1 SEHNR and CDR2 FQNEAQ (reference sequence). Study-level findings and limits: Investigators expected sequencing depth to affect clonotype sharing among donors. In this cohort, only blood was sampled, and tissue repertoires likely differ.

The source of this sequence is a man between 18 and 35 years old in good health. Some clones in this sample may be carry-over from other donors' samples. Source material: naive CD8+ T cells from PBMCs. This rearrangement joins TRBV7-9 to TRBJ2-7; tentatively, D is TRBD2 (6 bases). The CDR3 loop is CASSLTGVGPSGYEQYF. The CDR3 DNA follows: TGTGCCAGCAGCCTGACGGGGGTTGGACCGAGCGGGTACGAGCAGTACTTC.